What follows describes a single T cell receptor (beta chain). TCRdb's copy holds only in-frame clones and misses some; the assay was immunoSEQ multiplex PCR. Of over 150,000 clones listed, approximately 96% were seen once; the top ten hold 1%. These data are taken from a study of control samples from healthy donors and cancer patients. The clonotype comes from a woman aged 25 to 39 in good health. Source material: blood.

The CDR3 loop reads CASSQVYSGGITDTQYF. In nucleotides, the CDR3 is TGTGCCAGCAGCCAAGTTTATAGCGGGGGCATCACAGATACGCAGTATTTT. The chain combines TRBV14 with TRBJ2-3; TRBD2 matches at 9 bases. CDR1 is SGHDN, CDR2 FVKESK, per germline. Trimming at V came to 1 base and at J to 2 bases, leaving 7 bases not matched to a gene. The CDR3 is 17 amino acids.